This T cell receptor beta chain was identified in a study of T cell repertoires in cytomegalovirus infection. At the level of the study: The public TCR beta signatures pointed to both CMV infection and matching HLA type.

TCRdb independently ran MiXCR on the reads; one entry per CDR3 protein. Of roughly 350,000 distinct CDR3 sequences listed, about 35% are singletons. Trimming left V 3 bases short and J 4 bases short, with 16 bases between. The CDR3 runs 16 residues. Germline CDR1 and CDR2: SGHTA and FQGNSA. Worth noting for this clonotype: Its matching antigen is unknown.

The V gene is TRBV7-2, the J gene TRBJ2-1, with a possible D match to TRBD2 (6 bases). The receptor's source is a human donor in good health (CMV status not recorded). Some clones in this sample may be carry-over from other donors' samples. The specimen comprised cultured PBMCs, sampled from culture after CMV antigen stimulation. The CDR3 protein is CASSLFDGTPYNEQFF. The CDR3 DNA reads TGTGCCAGCAGCTTGTTTGACGGGACTCCATACAATGAGCAGTTCTTC.